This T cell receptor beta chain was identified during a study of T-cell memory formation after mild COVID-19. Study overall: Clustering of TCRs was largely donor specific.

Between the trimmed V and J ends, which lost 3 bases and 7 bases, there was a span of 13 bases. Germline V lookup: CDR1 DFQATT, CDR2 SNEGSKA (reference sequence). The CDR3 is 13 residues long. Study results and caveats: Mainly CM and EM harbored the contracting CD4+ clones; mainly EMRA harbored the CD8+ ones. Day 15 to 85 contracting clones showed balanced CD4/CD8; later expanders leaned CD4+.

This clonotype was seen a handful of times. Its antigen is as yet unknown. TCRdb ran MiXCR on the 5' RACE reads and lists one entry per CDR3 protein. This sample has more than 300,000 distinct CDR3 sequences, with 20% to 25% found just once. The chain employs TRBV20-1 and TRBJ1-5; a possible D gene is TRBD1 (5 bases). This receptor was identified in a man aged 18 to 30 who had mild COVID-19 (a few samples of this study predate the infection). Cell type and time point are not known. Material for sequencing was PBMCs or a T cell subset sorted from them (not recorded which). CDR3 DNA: TGCAGTGCTAGCTCAGGGTCCGGGCAGCCCCAGCATTTT. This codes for CSASSGSGQPQHF.